The entry below gives a single T cell receptor (beta chain) sequence along with its context. This specimen belongs to a study of control samples from healthy donors and cancer patients. CDR3 size: 16 residues. Germline lookup yields CDR1 ENHRY and CDR2 SYGVKD. J was trimmed by 5 bases and V by 2 bases; bases with no gene match: 7. Using immunoSEQ multiplex PCR, the repertoire was profiled, and TCRdb retains in-frame clones only, with some absent. The sample lists about 51,000 clones, about nine tenths occurring once. The sequencing sample was made of PBMCs. V gene TRBV10-3 combines with J gene TRBJ2-1; 9 nucleotides agree with TRBD2. The source is a man aged 45 to 65 with head and neck cancer. CDR3 region: CAISEPRLADNNEQFF. DNA for the CDR3: TGTGCCATCAGTGAGCCTAGACTAGCGGATAACAATGAGCAGTTCTTC.